These 3 T cell receptor beta chains originate from one sample sequenced in a study of blood T cells in healthy people across ages. Combining a sample-barcoded 5' primer with a J-beta primer mix, a second PCR ran for 7 to 11 cycles. TCRdb itself ran the 5' RACE reads through MiXCR, one entry per CDR3 protein. The data hold hundreds of thousands of distinct CDR3 sequences, with about 30% observed a single time. Material: blood. Receptors originate from a woman older than 75 in good health.

This clonotype was detected ten times or more. The rearrangement uses TRBV20-1 and TRBJ2-5, with TRBD2 identical over 11 bases. This CDR3 has 18 residues. V gave up 0 bases and J gave up 0 bases; unmatched junction bases: 9. Looked up from germline, CDR1 is DFQATT and CDR2 is SNEGSKA (reference sequence). The CDR3 loop reads CSARDMLAGGWNQETQYF. The CDR3 coding sequence is TGCAGTGCTAGAGATATGCTAGCGGGGGGATGGAACCAAGAGACCCAGTACTTC.

This chain uses TRBV4-2 with TRBJ2-5; possibly TRBD2 for D (7 bases). Germline assignment: CDR1 LGHNA and CDR2 YNFKEQ. Trimming pared 0 bases from V and 9 bases from J, leaving 20 bases between. This CDR3 is built from 16 residues. This chain's CDR3 is CASSQDGGGGTEAQYF. DNA for the CDR3: TGTGCCAGCAGCCAAGATGGAGGGGGGGGGACGGAGGCCCAGTACTTC.

This sequence joins TRBV12-3 or TRBV12-4 and TRBJ2-3; D is perhaps TRBD2 (6 bases). The CDR3 contains 13 residues. Deletions cut 7 bases from V and 4 bases from J, with 12 bases between. The CDR3 nucleotides read TGTGCCAGCACATCAGCTAGCGCAGATACGCAGTATTTT. Translated: CASTSASADTQYF.